These T cell receptor beta chains were read from a single sample in a study of blood T cell repertoires in COVID-19. TCRdb keeps only in-frame clones here, not all; method: immunoSEQ multiplex PCR. The profile shows hundreds of thousands of clones, just over 85% of them singletons. The specimen was peripheral blood. The origin of the receptors is a man older than 75 with acute or convalescent COVID-19. Each CDR3 is given with its conserved first and last residue. A D gene is named only where the DNA matches it firmly. The listing skips clone size in some rows; elsewhere it reads once, few, many or a size class.

clone_size: .
v_call: TRBV6-2/TRBV6-3
j_call: TRBJ1-2
d_call: .
cdr3_aa: CASSSDTYGYTF
cdr3_nt: TGTGCCAGCAGCTCCGACACGTATGGCTACACCTTC

clone_size: once
v_call: TRBV18
j_call: TRBJ2-7
d_call: TRBD1
cdr3_aa: CASSGQGRYEQYF
cdr3_nt: TGTGCCAGCTCCGGACAGGGTCGGTACGAGCAGTACTTC

clone_size: .
v_call: TRBV3-1/TRBV3-2
j_call: TRBJ1-4
d_call: .
cdr3_aa: CASSQEGRGKLFF
cdr3_nt: TGTGCCAGCAGCCAAGAAGGGCGGGGAAAACTGTTTTTT

clone_size: .
v_call: TRBV6-5
j_call: TRBJ2-1
d_call: TRBD2
cdr3_aa: CASSFEAGVEEQFF
cdr3_nt: TGTGCCAGCAGTTTTGAAGCGGGAGTCGAGGAGCAGTTCTTC

clone_size: .
v_call: TRBV5-6
j_call: TRBJ1-1
d_call: .
cdr3_aa: CASSFTRENTEAFF
cdr3_nt: TGTGCCAGCAGCTTTACCAGGGAGAACACTGAAGCTTTCTTT

clone_size: once
v_call: TRBV5-5
j_call: TRBJ2-1
d_call: .
cdr3_aa: CASSFITGVQFF
cdr3_nt: TGTGCCAGCAGCTTTATTACAGGAGTGCAGTTCTTC

clone_size: once
v_call: TRBV2
j_call: TRBJ2-2
d_call: .
cdr3_aa: CASSVRQNTGELFF
cdr3_nt: TGTGCCAGCAGTGTACGACAGAACACCGGGGAGCTGTTTTTT

clone_size: .
v_call: TRBV28
j_call: TRBJ1-2
d_call: TRBD1
cdr3_aa: CASSLGGQGGNYGYTF
cdr3_nt: TGTGCCAGCAGTTTGGGGGGACAGGGAGGTAACTATGGCTACACCTTC

clone_size: few
v_call: TRBV4-3
j_call: TRBJ1-2
d_call: .
cdr3_aa: CASSQGYGGYGYTF
cdr3_nt: TGCGCCAGCAGCCAAGGATATGGAGGCTATGGCTACACCTTC

clone_size: .
v_call: TRBV7-2
j_call: TRBJ2-3
d_call: TRBD2
cdr3_aa: CASSPRTGLAAGDTQYF
cdr3_nt: TGTGCCAGCAGCCCTAGGACGGGTCTAGCGGCGGGAGATACGCAGTATTTT

clone_size: .
v_call: TRBV7-9
j_call: TRBJ2-4
d_call: .
cdr3_aa: CASSLRIGAETLAKNIQYF
cdr3_nt: TGTGCCAGCAGCTTACGAATTGGGGCCGAAACATTAGCCAAAAACATTCAGTACTTC

clone_size: .
v_call: TRBV7-8
j_call: TRBJ2-3
d_call: .
cdr3_aa: CASSLVGATDTQYF
cdr3_nt: TGTGCCAGCAGCTTAGTTGGAGCAACAGATACGCAGTATTTT

clone_size: .
v_call: TRBV7-2
j_call: TRBJ2-2
d_call: .
cdr3_aa: CASSLGRNTGELFF
cdr3_nt: TGTGCCAGCAGCTTAGGGAGGAACACCGGGGAGCTGTTTTTT

clone_size: .
v_call: TRBV10-3
j_call: TRBJ2-3
d_call: .
cdr3_aa: CAISDLGSTIDTQYF
cdr3_nt: TGTGCCATCAGTGATTTGGGCTCCACAATAGATACGCAGTATTTT

clone_size: .
v_call: TRBV19
j_call: TRBJ1-1
d_call: .
cdr3_aa: CASSPSLDGNTEAFF
cdr3_nt: TGTGCCAGTAGTCCGTCCCTAGATGGGAACACTGAAGCTTTCTTT